Listed here are 5 T cell receptor beta chains from one sample, sequenced in a study of blood T cell repertoires in COVID-19. Libraries were prepared by immunoSEQ multiplex PCR; TCRdb keeps only in-frame clonotypes and omits some of them. The profile shows about 160,000 clones, about 90% of them singletons. Material: PBMCs or T cells enriched from blood (not recorded which). The receptors originated from a woman aged 45-59 years who had recovered from COVID-19.

The genes are TRBV28 and TRBJ2-7; 8 bases map to TRBD1. V gave up 5 bases and J gave up 2 bases; unmatched junction bases: 20. The CDR3 has 19 amino acids. CDR1 MDHEN and CDR2 SYDVKM come from the germline V gene. The CDR3 sequence is CASSPTTRTGPAVAYEQYF. CDR3 DNA sequence: TGTGCCAGCAGTCCGACCACACGGACAGGGCCTGCGGTGGCCTACGAGCAGTACTTC.

In its sample, this clone was seen a few times. J is TRBJ2-7 and V is TRBV5-4, with D unclear. CDR1 SGHNT and CDR2 YYREEE come from the germline V gene (reference sequence). This CDR3 is built from 12 residues. Between the trimmed V and J ends, which lost 1 base and 7 bases, there was a span of 9 bases. The CDR3 DNA follows: TGTGCCAGCAGCTTGAAGCCCGGGGAGCAGTACTTC. Translation gives CASSLKPGEQYF.

The chain carries TRBV7-9 and TRBJ1-5; D may be TRBD1 (6 bases). The CDR3 has 15 residues. Germline CDR1 reads SEHNR; CDR2 reads FQNEAQ (reference sequence). The ends were cut back, 0 bases at V and 1 base at J, with 7 bases in the middle. As DNA, the CDR3 is TGTGCCAGCAGCTTAGCGGGGGCAAGCAATCAGCCCCAGCATTTT. Its translation: CASSLAGASNQPQHF.

This chain links TRBV5-4 with TRBJ2-1; no clear D. This CDR3 is 12 amino acids long. Looked up from germline, CDR1 is SGHNT and CDR2 is YYREEE (reference sequence). Trimming left V 3 bases short and J 5 bases short, with 6 bases between. The CDR3 protein is CASSSPNNEQFF. The CDR3 DNA sequence: TGTGCCAGCAGCTCCCCCAACAATGAGCAGTTCTTC.

The chain links TRBV6-5 to TRBJ2-7; TRBD1 matches at 7 bases. Germline values: CDR1 MNHEY, CDR2 SVGAGI. Trimming took 6 bases from V and 1 from J; bases not matched to a gene: 6. The CDR3 contains 14 residues. CDR3 sequence: CASRQGLPSYEQYF. The DNA of the CDR3 is TGTGCCAGCAGACAGGGGCTCCCTTCCTACGAGCAGTACTTC.